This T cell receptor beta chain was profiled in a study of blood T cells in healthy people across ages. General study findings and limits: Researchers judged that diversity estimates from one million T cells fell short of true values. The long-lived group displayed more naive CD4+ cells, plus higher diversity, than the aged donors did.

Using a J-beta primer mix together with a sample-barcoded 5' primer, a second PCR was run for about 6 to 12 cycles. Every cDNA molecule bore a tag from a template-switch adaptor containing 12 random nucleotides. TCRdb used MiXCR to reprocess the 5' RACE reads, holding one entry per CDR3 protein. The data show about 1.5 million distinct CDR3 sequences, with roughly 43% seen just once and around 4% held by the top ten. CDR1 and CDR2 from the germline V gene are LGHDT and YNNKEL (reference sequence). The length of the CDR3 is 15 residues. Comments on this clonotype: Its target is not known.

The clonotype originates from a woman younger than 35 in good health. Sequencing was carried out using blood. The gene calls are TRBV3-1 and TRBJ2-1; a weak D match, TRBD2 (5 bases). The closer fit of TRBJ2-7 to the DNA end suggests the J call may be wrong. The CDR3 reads CASSPGLAIRDEQYF. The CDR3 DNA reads TGTGCCAGCAGTCCCGGGCTAGCCATAAGGGATGAGCAGTACTTC.